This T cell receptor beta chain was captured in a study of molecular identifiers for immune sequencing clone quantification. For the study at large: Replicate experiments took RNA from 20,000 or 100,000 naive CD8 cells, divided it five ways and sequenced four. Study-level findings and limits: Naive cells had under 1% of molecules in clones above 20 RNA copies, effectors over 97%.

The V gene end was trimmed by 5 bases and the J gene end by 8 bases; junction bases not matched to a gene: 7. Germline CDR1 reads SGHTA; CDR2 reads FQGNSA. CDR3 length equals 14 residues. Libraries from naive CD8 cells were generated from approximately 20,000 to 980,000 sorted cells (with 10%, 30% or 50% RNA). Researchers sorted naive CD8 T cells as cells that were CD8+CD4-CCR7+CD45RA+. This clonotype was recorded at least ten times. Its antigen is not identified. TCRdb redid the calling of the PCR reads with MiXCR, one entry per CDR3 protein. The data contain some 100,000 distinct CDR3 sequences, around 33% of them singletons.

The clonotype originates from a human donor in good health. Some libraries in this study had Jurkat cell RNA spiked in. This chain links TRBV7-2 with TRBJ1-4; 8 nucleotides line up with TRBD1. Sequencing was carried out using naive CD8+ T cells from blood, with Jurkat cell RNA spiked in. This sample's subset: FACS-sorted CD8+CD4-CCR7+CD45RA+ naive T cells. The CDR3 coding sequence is TGTGCCAGCAGCATAGGACAGGGTAACGAAAAACTGTTTTTT. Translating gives CASSIGQGNEKLFF.